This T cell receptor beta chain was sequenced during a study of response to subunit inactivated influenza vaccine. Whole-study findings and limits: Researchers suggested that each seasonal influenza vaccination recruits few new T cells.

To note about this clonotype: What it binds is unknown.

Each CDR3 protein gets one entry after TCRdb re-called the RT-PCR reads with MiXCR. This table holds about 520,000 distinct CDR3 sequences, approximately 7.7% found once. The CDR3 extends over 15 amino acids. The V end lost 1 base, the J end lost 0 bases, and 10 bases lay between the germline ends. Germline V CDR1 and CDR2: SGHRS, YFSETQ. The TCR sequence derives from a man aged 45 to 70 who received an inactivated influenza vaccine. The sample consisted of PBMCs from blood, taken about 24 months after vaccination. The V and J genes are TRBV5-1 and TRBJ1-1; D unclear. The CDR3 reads CASSLSRQLNTEAFF. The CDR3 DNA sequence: TGCGCCAGCAGCTTGTCACGCCAGTTGAACACTGAAGCTTTCTTT.